These T cell receptor beta chains were read from a single sample in a study of blood T cells in healthy people across ages. TCRdb reanalysed the 5' RACE reads using MiXCR and keeps one entry per CDR3 protein. The sample has roughly 800,000 distinct CDR3 sequences; roughly 64% are singletons. Sequencing was performed on blood. The receptor set was obtained from a man aged 30 to 45 in good health. CDR3s include the opening cysteine and the closing phenylalanine or tryptophan. D genes are given only for firm matches. Rows may omit the clone size; those that give it use once, few, many or a size class.

TRBJ2-7	.	.	TRBV15	TGTGCCACCAGCAGAGATCTCGGGGCGACGAGGGGCGAGCAGTACTTC	CATSRDLGATRGEQYF
TRBJ2-1	.	.	TRBV11-3	TGTGCCAGCAGCTCGCCTGAGGACAGGAGGGATGAGCAGTTCTTC	CASSSPEDRRDEQFF
TRBJ2-5	TRBD2	few	TRBV5-1	TGCGCCAGCAGCTTGATCCTAGCGGGGATTCAAGAGACCCAGTACTTC	CASSLILAGIQETQYF
TRBJ2-5	.	few	TRBV7-2	TGTGCCAGCAGCTTATTTGTGGAGACCCAGTACTTC	CASSLFVETQYF
TRBJ2-5	TRBD1	few	TRBV28	TGTGCCAGCAGTCCTGGGACAGGGGCCCGGGAGACCCAGTACTTC	CASSPGTGARETQYF
TRBJ2-7	TRBD1	many	TRBV20-1	TGCAGTGCTGCTCCGACAGGGGTGTATGAGCAGTACTTC	CSAAPTGVYEQYF
TRBJ1-5	.	few	TRBV25-1	TGTGCCAGCAGAGCCGGACATGGGGACCTGGGGCCCCAGCATTTT	CASRAGHGDLGPQHF
TRBJ2-7	.	.	TRBV19	TGTGCCAGTACGGCTGGGATAGGCGGCGAGCAGTACTTC	CASTAGIGGEQYF
TRBJ2-4	.	.	TRBV6-5	TGTGCCAGCAGTTACTCGAATGGGGGGGCCAAAAACATTCAGTACTTC	CASSYSNGGAKNIQYF
TRBJ2-5	TRBD2	.	TRBV3-1	TGTGCCAGCAGCCGACAAACTAGCGGGAGGGCCGGTGAGACCCAGTACTTC	CASSRQTSGRAGETQYF
TRBJ2-7	TRBD1	few	TRBV10-3	TGTGCCATCAGTGAAACCGGGACAGGGGGTACCGAGCAGTACTTC	CAISETGTGGTEQYF
TRBJ2-7	.	.	TRBV20-1	TGCAGTGCTAAGGAAACGGACGGACCCCACGAGCAGTACTTC	CSAKETDGPHEQYF
TRBJ2-3	TRBD2	.	TRBV4-2	TGTGCCAGCAGCCTATTGAGCGGGGGGGGCACAGATACGCAGTATTTT	CASSLLSGGGTDTQYF
TRBJ1-1	TRBD1	.	TRBV29-1	TGCAGCGCAGGGGACAGTATGAACACTGAAGCTTTCTTT	CSAGDSMNTEAFF
TRBJ2-7	.	.	TRBV12-3/TRBV12-4	TGTGCCAGCAGTTTTCTTAATCAGGGTAACGAGCAGTACTTC	CASSFLNQGNEQYF
TRBJ1-1	.	.	TRBV20-1	TGCAGTGCTAGTTTGGCGCGGGACACTGAAGCTTTCTTT	CSASLARDTEAFF